The sequence of this T cell receptor beta chain was determined in a study of blood T cell repertoires in COVID-19. All recovered Cohort 3 donors got two negative PCRs, got clearance, or saw symptom resolution. Profiled with immunoSEQ multiplex PCR; TCRdb holds only in-frame clones, not every one. Found here are a few hundred thousand clones, roughly four fifths of them singletons; the top ten hold around 9.2%. Looked up from germline, CDR1 is SNHLY and CDR2 is FYNNEI. The CDR3 sequence is 12 residues long. V gave up 4 bases and J gave up 6 bases, with 9 bases separating them. J is TRBJ1-1 and V is TRBV2, with D unclear. Sequenced material: PBMCs or T cells enriched from blood (not recorded which). The receptor was derived from a man in his forties who had recovered from COVID-19. The CDR3 protein is CASSVRLSEAFF. As DNA, the CDR3 is TGTGCCAGCAGTGTGCGACTCTCTGAAGCTTTCTTT. Based on the CDR3 plus reference TRBV2 and TRBJ1-1, the full variable domain is EPEVTQTPSHQVTQMGQEVILRCVPISNHLYFYWYRQILGQKVEFLVSFYNNEISEKSEIFDDQFSVERPDGSNFTLKIRSTKLEDSAMYFCASSVRLSEAFFGQGTRLTVV.